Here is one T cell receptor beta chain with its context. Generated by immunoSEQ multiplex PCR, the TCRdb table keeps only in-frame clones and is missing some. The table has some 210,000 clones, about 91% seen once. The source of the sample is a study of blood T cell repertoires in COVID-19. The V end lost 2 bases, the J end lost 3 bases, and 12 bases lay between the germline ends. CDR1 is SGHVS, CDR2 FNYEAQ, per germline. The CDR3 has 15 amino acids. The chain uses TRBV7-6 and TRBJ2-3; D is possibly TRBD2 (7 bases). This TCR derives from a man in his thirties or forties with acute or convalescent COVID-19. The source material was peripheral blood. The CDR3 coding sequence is TGTGCCAGCAGCTTAAGGGGGGGCCATACAGATACGCAGTATTTT. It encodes CASSLRGGHTDTQYF.